Each of the 6 T cell receptor beta chains below was sequenced from the same sample in a study of T cells in Graves' hyperthyroidism and ophthalmopathy. Amplification of TCR beta CDR3 regions used RNA as the template. The HTBI primer set served for first-round RT-PCR of the TCR CDR3. TCRdb recomputed calls from the multiplex PCR reads with MiXCR, one row per CDR3 protein. The profile shows around 450,000 distinct CDR3 sequences, about a sixth of them singletons. The sequenced material came from blood. These receptors came from a woman under 30 with Graves' hyperthyroidism.

The chain uses TRBV28 and TRBJ2-5; D is perhaps TRBD1 (5 bases). Per the germline V gene, CDR1 is MDHEN and CDR2 is SYDVKM. This CDR3 is 14 amino acids long. Trimming cost V 3 bases and J 2 bases, with 10 bases left between them. The CDR3 DNA follows: TGTGCCAGCAGTTTTTGGACAAATCAAGAGACCCAGTACTTC. It encodes CASSFWTNQETQYF.

Points on this clonotype: A much more abundant neighbour one base away suggests this may be a read error. The chain uses TRBV5-1 and TRBJ1-5; no reliable D call. CDR3 length equals 13 residues. Per germline, CDR1 SGHRS and CDR2 YFSETQ. This CDR3 reads CASSLSPLRPRHF. CDR3 bases: TGCGCCAGCAGCTTGTCCCCTCTTCGGCCCCGGCATTTT.

J is TRBJ2-5 and V is TRBV29-1; D might be TRBD1 (5 bases). The germline CDR1 and CDR2 sequences are SQVTM and ANQGSEA. CDR3 length equals 12 residues. The V and J ends lost 6 bases and 4 bases respectively, with 12 bases between them. The CDR3 protein is CSVATVGETQYF. The DNA for the CDR3 is TGCAGCGTAGCGACAGTCGGAGAGACCCAGTACTTC.

This clonotype was seen many times. V is TRBV7-2 and J is TRBJ2-7; a weak D match, TRBD1 (5 bases). The CDR3 sequence is 15 residues long. The germline gives CDR1 SGHTA, CDR2 FQGNSA. Trimming took 4 bases from V and 6 from J, leaving 19 bases between them. CDR3 coding DNA: TGTGCCAGCAGCTCCCAAAGTGGGCAGGGCCGCGAGCAGTACTTC. It codes for CASSSQSGQGREQYF.

This clonotype was seen more than once but under ten times. The chain recombines TRBV5-1 with TRBJ1-4, with D hard to call. Trimming stripped 1 base from V and 4 bases from J, with 8 bases between. This CDR3 is built from 14 residues. The germline V gene has CDR1 SGHRS and CDR2 YFSETQ. Here the CDR3 DNA reads TGCGCCAGCAGCTTGATGGGGATTAATGAAAAACTGTTTTTT. Encoded protein: CASSLMGINEKLFF.

This clonotype has at least ten counts. This chain links TRBV6-1 with TRBJ2-1, with 9 bases fitting TRBD2. Germline V gene lookup returns CDR1 MNHNS and CDR2 SASEGT. J gave up 6 bases and V 11 bases, and 14 bases lay outside the gene matches. This CDR3 is built from 15 residues. CDR3 amino acids: CAGLRAGGRPNEQFF. CDR3 in DNA: TGTGCCGGTTTGAGAGCGGGAGGACGCCCCAATGAGCAGTTCTTC.